The sequence of this TCR beta chain was determined in a study of Graves' ophthalmopathy and Graves' hyperthyroidism. Cases classed as stable hyperthyroidism had no ophthalmopathy within 18 months of follow-up. The evidence that diagnosis relied on was clinical symptoms, serum thyroxine, TRAb, thyroid ultrasound and orbital computed tomography. Findings of the study overall: It was with around 67% sensitivity and about 72% specificity that the model predicted ophthalmopathy progression.

This clonotype appeared many times. Antigen specificity is unknown. V dropped 6 bases and J dropped 5; count of bases not matched to a gene: 11. Germline CDR1 and CDR2: SNHLY and FYNNEI. There are 15 residues in the CDR3. Using RNA transcripts, the TCR beta CDR3 regions were amplified. HTBI primers were used in a first-round RT-PCR, which preceded a second-round multiplex PCR. TCRdb analysed the multiplex PCR reads with MiXCR anew, one entry per CDR3 protein. The sample has hundreds of thousands of distinct CDR3 sequences, over 20% seen once. J is TRBJ2-5 and V is TRBV2, with 8 bases matching TRBD2. The origin of this receptor is a woman between 18 and 30 years old with stable Graves' hyperthyroidism. Some clones in this sample may be carry-over from other donors' samples. Sequences were obtained from peripheral blood. The CDR3 DNA follows: TGTGCCAGCAGCCCCCGGGAGGGGCGGATCGAGACCCAGTACTTC. It yields the protein CASSPREGRIETQYF. The full variable domain, with the rest looked up from reference TRBV2 and TRBJ2-5, is EPEVTQTPSHQVTQMGQEVILRCVPISNHLYFYWYRQILGQKVEFLVSFYNNEISEKSEIFDDQFSVERPDGSNFTLKIRSTKLEDSAMYFCASSPREGRIETQYFGPGTRLLVL.